The rows below give T cell receptor beta chains drawn from one sample of a study of blood T cell repertoires in COVID-19. Profiling relied on immunoSEQ multiplex PCR, and the TCRdb table lists in-frame clones only, not all of them. The sample carries roughly 220,000 clones, 84% recorded once. The specimen was peripheral blood. Receptor source: a man aged 30-40 years with active or convalescent COVID-19. Both conserved end residues are part of each CDR3. A row's size may be missing; if present it is once, few, many or a size class.

CDR3 protein: CASSEGLAPYNEQFF
CDR3 length: 15
clone size: NA
V gene: TRBV6-1
J gene: TRBJ2-1

CDR3 protein: CASSPRRTSGTSTDTQYF
CDR3 length: 18
clone size: NA
V gene: TRBV6-6
J gene: TRBJ2-3

CDR3 protein: CASSLGQVSYGYTF
CDR3 length: 14
clone size: NA
V gene: TRBV7-8
J gene: TRBJ1-2

CDR3 protein: CASSSGSNQPQHF
CDR3 length: 13
clone size: NA
V gene: TRBV5-6
J gene: TRBJ1-5

CDR3 protein: CASSRGTNTEAFF
CDR3 length: 13
clone size: NA
V gene: TRBV19
J gene: TRBJ1-1

CDR3 protein: CASSLGRDVNEQFF
CDR3 length: 14
clone size: NA
V gene: TRBV2
J gene: TRBJ2-1

CDR3 protein: CASSQTGNEQFF
CDR3 length: 12
clone size: NA
V gene: TRBV3-1/TRBV3-2
J gene: TRBJ2-1

CDR3 protein: CASKMLTGEQYF
CDR3 length: 12
clone size: NA
V gene: TRBV10-2
J gene: TRBJ2-7

CDR3 protein: CASSPGEGVDRAREQYF
CDR3 length: 17
clone size: NA
V gene: TRBV4-3
J gene: TRBJ2-7

CDR3 protein: CAISQGAGQPQHF
CDR3 length: 13
clone size: NA
V gene: TRBV6-5
J gene: TRBJ1-5

CDR3 protein: CASTQRTGMTEAFF
CDR3 length: 14
clone size: NA
V gene: TRBV19
J gene: TRBJ1-1

CDR3 protein: CASTRDTNTEAFF
CDR3 length: 13
clone size: NA
V gene: TRBV12-3/TRBV12-4
J gene: TRBJ1-1

CDR3 protein: CTLPLDYGYTF
CDR3 length: 11
clone size: NA
V gene: TRBV20-1
J gene: TRBJ1-2

CDR3 protein: CASRPPGGGSYEQYF
CDR3 length: 15
clone size: NA
V gene: TRBV19
J gene: TRBJ2-7

CDR3 protein: CASSSTGIGTQYF
CDR3 length: 13
clone size: NA
V gene: TRBV28
J gene: TRBJ2-3

CDR3 protein: CASSGVAGSYEQYF
CDR3 length: 14
clone size: NA
V gene: TRBV9
J gene: TRBJ2-7

CDR3 protein: CASTLGAGRTGELFF
CDR3 length: 15
clone size: NA
V gene: TRBV7-9
J gene: TRBJ2-2

CDR3 protein: CASSPWTGYRPQHF
CDR3 length: 14
clone size: NA
V gene: TRBV28
J gene: TRBJ1-5

CDR3 protein: CASSSYGGAIYNEQFF
CDR3 length: 16
clone size: NA
V gene: TRBV3-1/TRBV3-2
J gene: TRBJ2-1

CDR3 protein: CASSESTGTYGYTF
CDR3 length: 14
clone size: NA
V gene: TRBV10-2
J gene: TRBJ1-2

CDR3 protein: CASSFRGRITEAFF
CDR3 length: 14
clone size: NA
V gene: TRBV28
J gene: TRBJ1-1

CDR3 protein: CASSSGTGALNTEAFF
CDR3 length: 16
clone size: NA
V gene: TRBV5-4
J gene: TRBJ1-1

CDR3 protein: CASSLPHLGSRSSPLHF
CDR3 length: 17
clone size: once
V gene: TRBV27
J gene: TRBJ1-6

CDR3 protein: CASRKAQGNYNEQFF
CDR3 length: 15
clone size: NA
V gene: TRBV27
J gene: TRBJ2-1

CDR3 protein: CASSDSNIQGEYNEQFF
CDR3 length: 17
clone size: many
V gene: TRBV6-4
J gene: TRBJ2-1

CDR3 protein: CASSRIYSLSVEKLFF
CDR3 length: 16
clone size: NA
V gene: TRBV4-1
J gene: TRBJ1-4

CDR3 protein: CASRWTDRLQYEQYF
CDR3 length: 15
clone size: NA
V gene: TRBV19
J gene: TRBJ2-7

CDR3 protein: CASETDEQYF
CDR3 length: 10
clone size: NA
V gene: TRBV12-5
J gene: TRBJ2-7

CDR3 protein: CASSSCDRGVTYEQYF
CDR3 length: 16
clone size: NA
V gene: TRBV21-1
J gene: TRBJ2-7

CDR3 protein: CASSLDRDQPQHF
CDR3 length: 13
clone size: NA
V gene: TRBV5-4
J gene: TRBJ1-5

CDR3 protein: CASSPRGEGYTF
CDR3 length: 12
clone size: NA
V gene: TRBV3-1/TRBV3-2
J gene: TRBJ1-2

CDR3 protein: CASTSPGQGDYGYTF
CDR3 length: 15
clone size: NA
V gene: TRBV28
J gene: TRBJ1-2

CDR3 protein: CSAVQGTYEQYF
CDR3 length: 12
clone size: NA
V gene: TRBV29-1
J gene: TRBJ2-7

CDR3 protein: CASSYRTSAETQYF
CDR3 length: 14
clone size: NA
V gene: TRBV6-5
J gene: TRBJ2-5

CDR3 protein: CASSSGEDPSPLHF
CDR3 length: 14
clone size: NA
V gene: TRBV6-2/TRBV6-3
J gene: TRBJ1-6

CDR3 protein: CASSYWGQGRQPQHF
CDR3 length: 15
clone size: NA
V gene: TRBV6-2/TRBV6-3
J gene: TRBJ1-5

CDR3 protein: CASSLGNGANVLTF
CDR3 length: 14
clone size: NA
V gene: TRBV7-9
J gene: TRBJ2-6

CDR3 protein: CASIDRVKAEAFF
CDR3 length: 13
clone size: NA
V gene: TRBV19
J gene: TRBJ1-1

CDR3 protein: CASRLGGAGGTYEQYF
CDR3 length: 16
clone size: NA
V gene: TRBV28
J gene: TRBJ2-7

CDR3 protein: CASSLDSHEQFF
CDR3 length: 12
clone size: few
V gene: TRBV5-1
J gene: TRBJ2-1

CDR3 protein: CASSDRGASTDTQYF
CDR3 length: 15
clone size: NA
V gene: TRBV2
J gene: TRBJ2-3

CDR3 protein: CASSQDRQGSSYNSPLHF
CDR3 length: 18
clone size: NA
V gene: TRBV4-3
J gene: TRBJ1-6

CDR3 protein: CASSLRAVADTQYF
CDR3 length: 14
clone size: few
V gene: TRBV7-2
J gene: TRBJ2-3

CDR3 protein: CASRRRAGPGNYEQYF
CDR3 length: 16
clone size: NA
V gene: TRBV19
J gene: TRBJ2-7

CDR3 protein: CASSSSYDTANQPQHF
CDR3 length: 16
clone size: NA
V gene: TRBV5-6
J gene: TRBJ1-5

CDR3 protein: CASSPGQGSYNEQFF
CDR3 length: 15
clone size: NA
V gene: TRBV2
J gene: TRBJ2-1

CDR3 protein: CASSLSSGGDEQYF
CDR3 length: 14
clone size: NA
V gene: TRBV13
J gene: TRBJ2-7

CDR3 protein: CASSHRAGGANVLTF
CDR3 length: 15
clone size: NA
V gene: TRBV5-4
J gene: TRBJ2-6

CDR3 protein: CAWSSPYPGYTF
CDR3 length: 12
clone size: NA
V gene: TRBV30
J gene: TRBJ1-2

CDR3 protein: CARGQGAVGYTF
CDR3 length: 12
clone size: NA
V gene: TRBV30
J gene: TRBJ1-2

CDR3 protein: CAPRGDTGELFF
CDR3 length: 12
clone size: once
V gene: TRBV27
J gene: TRBJ2-2

CDR3 protein: CSASRQGITGELFF
CDR3 length: 14
clone size: once
V gene: TRBV20-1
J gene: TRBJ2-2

CDR3 protein: CASSVGGDGSTEAFF
CDR3 length: 15
clone size: NA
V gene: TRBV9
J gene: TRBJ1-1

CDR3 protein: CASSQAQGQGYEKLFF
CDR3 length: 16
clone size: NA
V gene: TRBV4-3
J gene: TRBJ1-4

CDR3 protein: CASTRQGGTEAFF
CDR3 length: 13
clone size: NA
V gene: TRBV6-5
J gene: TRBJ1-1